Listed below are T cell receptor beta chains from one sample, sequenced in a study of STAT3 mutations in large granular lymphocyte leukemia. Here immunoSEQ multiplex PCR was the method, and the copy in TCRdb shows in-frame clones only, minus some. The sample carries about 34,000 clones, more than 75% recorded once. Sequencing used peripheral blood mononuclear cells. All receptors derive from a man aged 55 to 70 with T-cell large granular lymphocyte leukemia. Some clones in this sample may be carry-over from other donors' samples. Both conserved end residues are part of each CDR3. Fields, in order: J gene, V gene, clone size, D gene, CDR3 DNA, CDR3 protein. The D gene is left open where the match is weak. The size field is filled for only some rows; it gives once, few, many or a size class.

j_gene: TRBJ2-5
v_gene: TRBV4-3
abundance: -
d_gene: -
CDR3nt: TGCGCCAGCAGCCAAGGGGTCCAAGAGACCCAGTACTTC
CDR3aa: CASSQGVQETQYF

j_gene: TRBJ1-1
v_gene: TRBV10-1
abundance: -
d_gene: TRBD1
CDR3nt: TGCGCCAGCAGTGATCCGGGACAGGGGAACACTGAAGCTTTCTTT
CDR3aa: CASSDPGQGNTEAFF

j_gene: TRBJ2-5
v_gene: TRBV12-5
abundance: -
d_gene: -
CDR3nt: TGTGCTAGTGGTTTGGGAACTGGAGAGACCCAGTACTTC
CDR3aa: CASGLGTGETQYF

j_gene: TRBJ2-3
v_gene: TRBV7-7
abundance: -
d_gene: TRBD1
CDR3nt: TGTGCTAGCAGCCAGACAGGGATTAGCACAGATACGCAGTATTTT
CDR3aa: CASSQTGISTDTQYF

j_gene: TRBJ1-5
v_gene: TRBV30
abundance: -
d_gene: -
CDR3nt: TGTGCCTGGAGTATCGGGGGTCGGCAGCCCCAGCATTTT
CDR3aa: CAWSIGGRQPQHF

j_gene: TRBJ2-5
v_gene: TRBV18
abundance: -
d_gene: -
CDR3nt: TGTGCCAGCTCACCAGAGGGTCGCCAAGAGACCCAGTACTTC
CDR3aa: CASSPEGRQETQYF

j_gene: TRBJ1-1
v_gene: TRBV7-9
abundance: -
d_gene: -
CDR3nt: TGTGCCAGCAGCTTAGCGGCACTAGGCACTGAAGCTTTCTTT
CDR3aa: CASSLAALGTEAFF

j_gene: TRBJ2-5
v_gene: TRBV18
abundance: -
d_gene: -
CDR3nt: TGTGCCAGCTCACCACGCCAGGGGAAAGAGACCCAGTACTTC
CDR3aa: CASSPRQGKETQYF

j_gene: TRBJ2-7
v_gene: TRBV14
abundance: once
d_gene: -
CDR3nt: TGTGCCAGCAGCCAAGTGAGGGGTGGAGAGCAGTACTTC
CDR3aa: CASSQVRGGEQYF

j_gene: TRBJ2-7
v_gene: TRBV28
abundance: -
d_gene: -
CDR3nt: TGTGCCAGCAGTTTACCCTCCTTTGCCTACGAGCAGTACTTC
CDR3aa: CASSLPSFAYEQYF

j_gene: TRBJ2-1
v_gene: TRBV7-9
abundance: once
d_gene: TRBD2
CDR3nt: TGTGCCAGCAGCTTCAGCGGGAGTGGGGGCAATGAGCAGTTCTTC
CDR3aa: CASSFSGSGGNEQFF

j_gene: TRBJ1-2
v_gene: TRBV6-5
abundance: -
d_gene: TRBD1
CDR3nt: TGTGCCAGCAGTAACCGACAGGGCCTAGGGGGCTACACCTTC
CDR3aa: CASSNRQGLGGYTF

j_gene: TRBJ2-5
v_gene: TRBV27
abundance: -
d_gene: -
CDR3nt: TGTGCCAGCAGTTTATCGTCCCCCCGAGAGACCCAGTACTTC
CDR3aa: CASSLSSPRETQYF

j_gene: TRBJ2-3
v_gene: TRBV5-1
abundance: few
d_gene: -
CDR3nt: TGCGCCAGCTCATCCGAGGCTGGGGTACCTAGCACAGATACGCAGTATTTT
CDR3aa: CASSSEAGVPSTDTQYF

j_gene: TRBJ1-1
v_gene: TRBV30
abundance: once
d_gene: TRBD1
CDR3nt: TGTGCCTGGAGTGTATTTGGGACAGGGGGAATGAACACTGAAGCTTTCTTT
CDR3aa: CAWSVFGTGGMNTEAFF

j_gene: TRBJ2-5
v_gene: TRBV7-2
abundance: -
d_gene: -
CDR3nt: TGTGCCAGCAGCCCCTGGGGCCAAGAGACCCAGTACTTC
CDR3aa: CASSPWGQETQYF

j_gene: TRBJ2-1
v_gene: TRBV28
abundance: -
d_gene: -
CDR3nt: TGTGCCAGCAGTTTGGTGGTGTCGCTAGCACAATATGGCAATGAGCAGTTCTTC
CDR3aa: CASSLVVSLAQYGNEQFF

j_gene: TRBJ2-2
v_gene: TRBV4-3
abundance: -
d_gene: TRBD1
CDR3nt: TGCGCCAGCAGCCAGGGGACAGCGAACACCGGGGAGCTGTTTTTT
CDR3aa: CASSQGTANTGELFF

j_gene: TRBJ1-1
v_gene: TRBV6-5
abundance: -
d_gene: -
CDR3nt: TGTGCCAGCAGTTTCTCCGGGACCGAGGTGAAAGCTTTCTTT
CDR3aa: CASSFSGTEVKAFF

j_gene: TRBJ2-5
v_gene: TRBV6-6
abundance: -
d_gene: TRBD2
CDR3nt: TGTGCCAGCAAACCGGGGGGTGCCCAAGAGACCCAGTACTTC
CDR3aa: CASKPGGAQETQYF

j_gene: TRBJ2-5
v_gene: TRBV6-6
abundance: once
d_gene: TRBD2
CDR3nt: TGTGCCAGCAGTTACACTAGCGGGAGGGGCGTGACCCAGTACTTC
CDR3aa: CASSYTSGRGVTQYF

j_gene: TRBJ2-2
v_gene: TRBV18
abundance: -
d_gene: TRBD1
CDR3nt: TGTGCCAGCTCCTGGACAGGGGATAACGGGGAGCTGTTTTTT
CDR3aa: CASSWTGDNGELFF

j_gene: TRBJ2-5
v_gene: TRBV19
abundance: -
d_gene: -
CDR3nt: TGTGCCAGTAGTAAGCTTACAATGCAAGAGACCCAGTACTTC
CDR3aa: CASSKLTMQETQYF

j_gene: TRBJ2-5
v_gene: TRBV27
abundance: once
d_gene: TRBD1
CDR3nt: TGTGCCAGCAGCAAAGACAGGGCCCGGAGGCAAGAGACCCAGTACTTC
CDR3aa: CASSKDRARRQETQYF

j_gene: TRBJ2-3
v_gene: TRBV25-1
abundance: few
d_gene: -
CDR3nt: TGTGCCAGCAGTACCGGCGCAGATACGCAGTATTTT
CDR3aa: CASSTGADTQYF

j_gene: TRBJ2-5
v_gene: TRBV5-1
abundance: -
d_gene: -
CDR3nt: TGCGCCAGCACCCAGCAGGGGTGGCCCCAAGAGACCCAGTACTTC
CDR3aa: CASTQQGWPQETQYF

j_gene: TRBJ2-5
v_gene: TRBV5-1
abundance: -
d_gene: -
CDR3nt: TGCGCCAGCAGCTTGATGGACAGACATCAAGAGACCCAGTACTTC
CDR3aa: CASSLMDRHQETQYF

j_gene: TRBJ2-3
v_gene: TRBV5-6
abundance: -
d_gene: TRBD2
CDR3nt: TGTGCCAGCAGCTTTCCTCCGGGAGGGATACTAACCACAGATACGCAGTATTTT
CDR3aa: CASSFPPGGILTTDTQYF

j_gene: TRBJ1-2
v_gene: TRBV16
abundance: -
d_gene: -
CDR3nt: TGTGCCAGCAGCCAATCTGTCTCTGATCGTCACTACACCTTC
CDR3aa: CASSQSVSDRHYTF

j_gene: TRBJ2-7
v_gene: TRBV12-5
abundance: -
d_gene: -
CDR3nt: TGTGCTAGTGGCCTGGGTGGGGTCCTCTCCTACGAGCAGTACTTC
CDR3aa: CASGLGGVLSYEQYF

j_gene: TRBJ2-1
v_gene: TRBV10-3
abundance: -
d_gene: -
CDR3nt: TGTGCCATCAGAGCCCCTGAGCGGTCGGATGAGCAGTTCTTC
CDR3aa: CAIRAPERSDEQFF

j_gene: TRBJ2-2
v_gene: TRBV30
abundance: -
d_gene: -
CDR3nt: TGTGCCTGGAGGGACAGTAACACCGGGGAGCTGTTTTTT
CDR3aa: CAWRDSNTGELFF

j_gene: TRBJ1-1
v_gene: TRBV5-1
abundance: once
d_gene: TRBD1
CDR3nt: TGCGCCAGCAGCTTGGCAGGGGGAATAACTGAAGCTTTCTTT
CDR3aa: CASSLAGGITEAFF

j_gene: TRBJ2-3
v_gene: TRBV7-9
abundance: -
d_gene: TRBD1
CDR3nt: TGTGCCAGCAGCTTACGACAGGGCCCCACAGATACGCAGTATTTT
CDR3aa: CASSLRQGPTDTQYF

j_gene: TRBJ2-6
v_gene: TRBV5-4
abundance: -
d_gene: TRBD1
CDR3nt: TGTGCCAGCAGCTTCGACAGGGGTCGGATTGGGGCCAACGTCCTGACTTTC
CDR3aa: CASSFDRGRIGANVLTF

j_gene: TRBJ1-1
v_gene: TRBV30
abundance: -
d_gene: TRBD1
CDR3nt: TGTGCCTGGGATTCAGGGGGCTTGAACACTGAAGCTTTCTTT
CDR3aa: CAWDSGGLNTEAFF

j_gene: TRBJ1-4
v_gene: TRBV4-3
abundance: once
d_gene: -
CDR3nt: TGCGCCAGCAGCCAGGCCCCATCCGTCGCACAGGGCGAAAAACTGTTTTTT
CDR3aa: CASSQAPSVAQGEKLFF

j_gene: TRBJ2-5
v_gene: TRBV10-3
abundance: -
d_gene: -
CDR3nt: TGTGCCATCAGTGGGGCAGAGTACCAAGAGACCCAGTACTTC
CDR3aa: CAISGAEYQETQYF

j_gene: TRBJ2-5
v_gene: TRBV7-9
abundance: -
d_gene: TRBD2
CDR3nt: TGTGCCAGCAGCTTGGGGACTAGCGGGAGTAAAGAGACCCAGTACTTC
CDR3aa: CASSLGTSGSKETQYF

j_gene: TRBJ1-1
v_gene: TRBV29-1
abundance: once
d_gene: -
CDR3nt: TGCAGCGTTGGGGGGGGTGGGACTGAAGCTTTCTTT
CDR3aa: CSVGGGGTEAFF

j_gene: TRBJ2-2
v_gene: TRBV4-1
abundance: -
d_gene: -
CDR3nt: TGCGCCAGCAGCCAAGAGACGAACACCGGGGAGCTGTTTTTT
CDR3aa: CASSQETNTGELFF

j_gene: TRBJ1-1
v_gene: TRBV1
abundance: -
d_gene: -
CDR3nt: TGCACCAGCAGCCAAACCAACGCCCTCCGAATATTAATGCTCGACACTGAAGCTTTCTTT
CDR3aa: CTSSQTNALRILMLDTEAFF

j_gene: TRBJ2-1
v_gene: TRBV5-1
abundance: -
d_gene: TRBD1
CDR3nt: TGCGCCAGCAGCGCGGGGACAGGGGACAATGAGCAGTTCTTC
CDR3aa: CASSAGTGDNEQFF

j_gene: TRBJ2-3
v_gene: TRBV7-2
abundance: -
d_gene: -
CDR3nt: TGTGCCAGCAGCTCCGTAGGCACAGATACGCAGTATTTT
CDR3aa: CASSSVGTDTQYF

j_gene: TRBJ2-2
v_gene: TRBV18
abundance: -
d_gene: TRBD2
CDR3nt: TGTGCCAGCTCACCAGGACTAGCGGGAGTGGGAAACACCGGGGAGCTGTTTTTT
CDR3aa: CASSPGLAGVGNTGELFF

j_gene: TRBJ1-1
v_gene: TRBV28
abundance: -
d_gene: -
CDR3nt: TGTGCCAGCCGCAGGGGCACTGAAGCTTTCTTT
CDR3aa: CASRRGTEAFF

j_gene: TRBJ2-1
v_gene: TRBV5-1
abundance: -
d_gene: TRBD2
CDR3nt: TGCGCCAGCACCGGCGGGAGTCTCTACAATGAGCAGTTCTTC
CDR3aa: CASTGGSLYNEQFF

j_gene: TRBJ2-7
v_gene: TRBV13
abundance: -
d_gene: -
CDR3nt: TGTGCCAGCAGCTACCCGGGCCCCTCCTACGAGCAGTACTTC
CDR3aa: CASSYPGPSYEQYF

j_gene: TRBJ2-7
v_gene: TRBV5-6
abundance: -
d_gene: TRBD2
CDR3nt: TGTGCCAGCAGCTTGATGGGACTAGGTAACGAGCAGTACTTC
CDR3aa: CASSLMGLGNEQYF

j_gene: TRBJ2-7
v_gene: TRBV5-4
abundance: -
d_gene: -
CDR3nt: TGTGCCAGCAGCCACAGCAGCTCCTACGAGCAGTACTTC
CDR3aa: CASSHSSSYEQYF

j_gene: TRBJ1-1
v_gene: TRBV2
abundance: -
d_gene: -
CDR3nt: TGTGCCAGCAGTGAAGAGTGGGGAGTAAGGAACACTGAAGCTTTCTTT
CDR3aa: CASSEEWGVRNTEAFF

j_gene: TRBJ2-3
v_gene: TRBV30
abundance: -
d_gene: TRBD2
CDR3nt: TGTGCCTCCGGACTAGCGGGAGGGCCGAGCACAGATACGCAGTATTTT
CDR3aa: CASGLAGGPSTDTQYF

j_gene: TRBJ1-2
v_gene: TRBV4-3
abundance: -
d_gene: -
CDR3nt: TGCGCCAGCAGCCAAGATTACGGTCGGGGCAACTATGGCTACACCTTC
CDR3aa: CASSQDYGRGNYGYTF